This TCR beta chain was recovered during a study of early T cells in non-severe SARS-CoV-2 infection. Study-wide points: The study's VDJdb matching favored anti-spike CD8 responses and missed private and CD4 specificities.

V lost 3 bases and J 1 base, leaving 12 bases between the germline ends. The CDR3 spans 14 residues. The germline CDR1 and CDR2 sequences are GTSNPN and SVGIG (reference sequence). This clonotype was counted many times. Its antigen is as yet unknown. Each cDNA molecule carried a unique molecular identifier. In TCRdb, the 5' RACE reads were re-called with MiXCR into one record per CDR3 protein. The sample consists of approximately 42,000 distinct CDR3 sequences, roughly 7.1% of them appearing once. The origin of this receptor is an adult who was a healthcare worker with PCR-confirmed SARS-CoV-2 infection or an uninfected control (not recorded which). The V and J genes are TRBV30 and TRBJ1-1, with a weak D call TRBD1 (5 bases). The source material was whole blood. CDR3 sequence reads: CAWSQGLQNTEAFF. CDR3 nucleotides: TGTGCCTGGAGCCAGGGACTGCAGAACACTGAAGCTTTCTTT.